Given below is one TCR beta chain in context. Its antigen is unknown. The data are from a study of siplizumab effects on memory and regulatory T cells. Study-wide results and limits: Poor capture below about 10^-5 frequency left most alloreactive clones unmapped to unstimulated subsets.

Sequenced by immunoSEQ multiplex PCR; TCRdb stores in-frame clones only, minus some. The sample contains some 110,000 clones, around 94% of which appear only once. Material: non-Treg CD4+ T cells sorted from blood. The source is a human donor in good health.

The CDR3 region is CASSMAQAQETQYF. The CDR3 region has the DNA TGTGCCAGTAGTATGGCGCAGGCTCAAGAGACCCAGTACTTC. The rearrangement uses TRBV19 and TRBJ2-5, with D unclear. V lost 3 bases to trimming and J lost 2 bases, with 10 bases between them. This CDR3 comprises 14 residues. Per the germline V gene, CDR1 is LNHDA and CDR2 is SQIVND (reference sequence).